Each of the 5 T cell receptor beta chains below was sequenced from the same sample in a study of cytomegalovirus exposure and HLA in healthy donors. PCR involved 60 Vbeta and 13 Jbeta primers. TCRdb's copy holds only in-frame clones and misses some; the assay was immunoSEQ multiplex PCR. Its clone listing holds 95,000 to 150,000 clones. Sequenced material: PBMCs. These receptors were obtained from a man in his forties or fifties in good health and CMV-seronegative.

DNA for the CDR3: TGTGCCAGCAGCCGGGAGGCAACCTACGAGCAGTACTTC. Encoded protein: CASSREATYEQYF. The chain uses TRBV4-2 and TRBJ2-7; weak D call: TRBD2 (6 bases). V lost 4 bases to trimming and J lost 2 bases, with 9 bases between them. This CDR3 is 13 amino acids long. The V gene's germline CDR1 is LGHNA and CDR2 YNFKEQ.

The V and J genes are TRBV5-1 and TRBJ2-2, with a tentative D call TRBD2 (6 bases). The V and J ends lost 2 bases and 7 bases respectively, with 15 bases between them. The CDR3 is 15 amino acids. Germline CDR1 and CDR2: SGHRS and YFSETQ. The CDR3 DNA sequence: TGCGCCAGCAGCTTAGCCGGGACTCCGAACGGGGAGCTGTTTTTT. It yields the protein CASSLAGTPNGELFF.

In regard to this clone: The junction departs from germline at one end; a sequencing error may be responsible. The V call is TRBV7-2, the J call TRBJ2-1, with 11 bases identical to TRBD2. The CDR3 covers 19 residues. Germline CDR1 SGHTA, CDR2 FQGNSA. CDR3 region: CASSLGTSGHPGGGNEQLF. Written as DNA, the CDR3 is TGTGCCAGCAGCCTCGGGACTAGCGGTCACCCTGGCGGAGGCAATGAGCAGCTCTTC.

The chain joins TRBV19 to TRBJ2-7, with unresolved D. Trimming removed 0 bases from V and 5 bases from J, with 14 bases in between. Germline values: CDR1 LNHDA, CDR2 SQIVND (reference sequence). The CDR3 runs to 15 residues. Written as DNA, the CDR3 is TGTGCCAGTAGTATAGAGTTCAGGTCAGGAAACGAGCAGTACTTC. As protein: CASSIEFRSGNEQYF.

The rearrangement uses TRBV30 and TRBJ2-5; D may be TRBD1 (8 bases). The V and J ends lost 4 bases and 4 bases respectively, with 13 bases between them. Germline V gene sequence: CDR1 GTSNPN, CDR2 SVGIG (reference sequence). The CDR3 contains 13 residues. CDR3 nucleotides: TGTGCCTGGAAACAGGGGGGGGCAGAGACCCAGTACTTC. Protein: CAWKQGGAETQYF.